This paragraph covers one TCR beta chain sequence. The junction departs from germline at one end; a sequencing error may be responsible. This entry comes from a study of blood T cell repertoires in COVID-19. Whole-study context: Italy, Spain and the United States were the sources of the convalescent and acute COVID-19 samples. In each case, the material was cDNA or gDNA derived from T cells, B-cell-depleted T cells, or PBMCs.

The authors' processing: The authors estimated nucleated cell counts from reference gene primer amplification. Clones were sequenced by immunoSEQ multiplex PCR, and TCRdb holds only the in-frame ones, with some missing. The V and J calls and the clone size are those of that table, but D and trimming were determined from the DNA. The data contain just over 60,000 clones, roughly three quarters of them seen just once; the ten biggest clones take up about 20%. Germline-derived CDR1 and CDR2 are MNHEY and SMNVEV (reference sequence). The CDR3 is made up of 12 amino acids. The gene calls are TRBV27 and TRBJ1-6; D is unresolved. The sequence was obtained from a woman at least 80 years old with active or convalescent COVID-19. Sequences were obtained from peripheral blood. The CDR3 sequence is CASTAGSSPPHF. In nucleotides, the CDR3 is TGTGCCAGCACGGCAGGTTCTTCACCCCCCCACTTT.